One sample yielded the 10 T cell receptor beta chains listed below, sequenced in a study of blood T cell repertoires in COVID-19. Sequencing used immunoSEQ multiplex PCR; TCRdb keeps in-frame clones, though not all of them. The sample carries 70,000 to 95,000 clones, around four fifths recorded once. The material sequenced was peripheral blood. The receptors stem from a human donor in a cohort sampled during active COVID-19.

The chain couples TRBV28 to TRBJ1-2; unclear D gene. The germline V gene has CDR1 MDHEN and CDR2 SYDVKM. The CDR3 is 13 amino acids. V lost 7 bases to trimming and J lost 5 bases, with 14 bases between them. The CDR3 protein is CASIPSWRYGYTF. In DNA form, the CDR3 reads TGTGCCAGCATCCCTTCGTGGAGATATGGCTACACCTTC.

This clone has just a few counts. The V and J genes are TRBV9 and TRBJ1-6; D ambiguous. CDR3 length: 13 residues. V dropped 4 bases and J dropped 7 bases, with 9 bases sitting between them. Germline CDR1 is SGDLS and CDR2 is YYNGEE. The CDR3 bases are TGTGCCAGCAGCCTCAGTAAAAATTCACCCCTCCACTTT. This codes for CASSLSKNSPLHF.

The chain recombines TRBV5-1 with TRBJ2-1; TRBD1 is a possible D gene (6 bases). The CDR3 contains 16 residues. Trimming shortened V by 4 bases and J by 2 bases, and 16 bases separated the two germline ends. Germline values: CDR1 SGHRS, CDR2 YFSETQ. The CDR3 bases are TGCGCCAGCAGCCTGAGATCGACAGGAGCCTACAATGAGCAGTTCTTC. Protein product: CASSLRSTGAYNEQFF.

The J gene is TRBJ1-6, the V gene TRBV6-2 or TRBV6-3; D gene uncertain. The ends were cut back, 0 bases at V and 7 bases at J, with 16 bases in the middle. This CDR3 is built from 17 residues. Germline CDR1 is MNHEY and CDR2 is SVGEGT. This chain's CDR3 is CASSYSRLKNLNSPLHF. CDR3 bases: TGTGCCAGCAGTTACTCGAGGCTCAAAAACCTAAATTCACCCCTCCACTTT.

The chain uses TRBV18 and TRBJ2-7; TRBD1 is a possible D gene (6 bases). CDR3 length: 14 amino acids. Germline V gene sequence: CDR1 KGHSH, CDR2 LQKENI. V lost 3 bases, J lost 7 bases, and 16 bases lay in between. Here the CDR3 DNA reads TGTGCCAGCTCACCTCTTCAGGGGTCGGGGGAGCAGTACTTC. Encoded protein: CASSPLQGSGEQYF.

This clone was seen many times. This chain links TRBV4-1 with TRBJ1-6, with D unresolved. V lost 4 bases and J lost 6, with 10 bases in between. From germline, CDR1 is MGHRA and CDR2 YSYEKL. The CDR3 contains 14 residues. CDR3 nucleotide sequence: TGCGCCAGCAGCCGAGAGGGAGGTAATTCACCCCTCCACTTT. This translates into CASSREGGNSPLHF.

The chain combines TRBV9 with TRBJ1-6; no definite D call. V was clipped by 3 bases and J by 6 bases, with 10 bases between them. The CDR3 consists of 14 residues. The germline V gene has CDR1 SGDLS and CDR2 YYNGEE. The CDR3: CASSGISGNSPLHF. CDR3 DNA: TGTGCCAGCAGCGGCATTAGCGGTAATTCACCCCTCCACTTT.

This chain connects TRBV13 to TRBJ1-6; TRBD1 might be the D (6 bases). The germline V and J ends were trimmed by 4 bases and 9 bases, with 13 bases remaining between them. This CDR3 comprises 14 residues. Germline V gives CDR1 PRHDT, CDR2 FYEKMQ (reference sequence). The DNA of the CDR3 is TGTGCCAGCAGCTCAACAGGGTCTGCTTCACCCCTCCACTTT. Its translation is CASSSTGSASPLHF.

The gene calls are TRBV29-1 and TRBJ2-7; D not resolved. Trimming took 4 bases from V and 2 from J, leaving 9 bases between them. The CDR3 consists of 12 residues. Germline values: CDR1 SQVTM, CDR2 ANQGSEA. CDR3 amino acids: CSVGTYTYEQYF. The CDR3 nucleotides are TGCAGCGTTGGAACTTATACCTACGAGCAGTACTTC.

The chain couples TRBV14 to TRBJ2-2; D is possibly TRBD1 (5 bases). The CDR3 loop spans 17 amino acids. Trimming removed 4 bases at V and 6 bases at J, with 21 bases between. CDR1 is SGHDN, CDR2 FVKESK, per germline. The CDR3 spells CASSLLDSPNVAGELFF. The DNA of the CDR3 is TGTGCCAGCAGCCTTCTCGACAGTCCTAATGTCGCCGGGGAGCTGTTTTTT.